This T cell receptor (beta chain) originates from a study of radiotherapy plus CTLA-4 blockade in lung cancer. For the study at large: Patients showed objective responses in roughly 18% of cases and disease control in around 30%.

CTLA-4 blockade with ipilimumab, together with focal radiation, was given to patients with chemo-refractory metastatic non-small-cell lung cancer. CDR1 SGHTA and CDR2 FQGNSA come from the germline V gene. The CDR3 extends over 15 amino acids. V lost 1 base and J lost 4, with 13 bases in between. The repertoire was sequenced with immunoSEQ multiplex PCR; TCRdb's copy has only in-frame clones and lacks some. The sample lists 60,000 to 85,000 clones, 70% to 90% occurring once. Concerning this clone: No antigen is known for it.

Study-wide points: In blood, TCR clones derived from the tumor expanded after radiotherapy plus ipilimumab.

This sample comprised peripheral blood, obtained from a patient treated with radiotherapy plus ipilimumab. The chain carries TRBV7-2 and TRBJ1-2, with D unresolved. This TCR derives from a human donor with non-small cell lung cancer who had stable disease on radiotherapy plus ipilimumab. DNA for the CDR3: TGTGCCAGCAGCTTAGGCGCGGGCCCCCTCTATGGCTACACCTTC. It specifies CASSLGAGPLYGYTF.